This T cell receptor (beta chain) was sequenced for a study of cytomegalovirus exposure and HLA in healthy donors. Overall study context: An analysis done earlier identified 117 million unique TCR beta sequences from approximately 200 million T cells. Genetic ancestry analysis placed around 76% of the 300 to 400 donors that were genotyped in the Caucasian-associated cluster. Study-level results: What TCR beta sequences reportedly achieved was accurate prediction of HLA-A and HLA-B alleles in most subjects. A previous analysis found most TCR beta V segments productive roughly 87% or roughly 30% of the time.

For this clone: Its antigen is not known.

13 Jbeta primers and 60 Vbeta primers were used for the PCR. The repertoire was sequenced with immunoSEQ multiplex PCR; TCRdb's copy has only in-frame clones and lacks some. The repertoire has about 130,000 clones, about three quarters of them found once; the top ten carry around 4.2%. Specimen: PBMCs. This receptor was taken from a man aged 50 or older in good health and CMV-seropositive.

In DNA, the CDR3 is TGCGCCAGCAGCGCCCAGAAACAGGGAAGGTCCGGGGAGCTGTTTTTT. Encoded protein: CASSAQKQGRSGELFF. The rearrangement joins TRBV5-1 to TRBJ2-2; D perhaps matches TRBD1 (6 bases). The CDR3 loop spans 16 amino acids. V shed 4 bases and J shed 6 bases, with 19 bases lying between them. The germline CDR1 and CDR2 sequences are SGHRS and YFSETQ. Full variable domain (remainder filled in from reference TRBV5-1 and TRBJ2-2): KAGVTQTPRYLIKTRGQQVTLSCSPISGHRSVSWYQQTPGQGLQFLFEYFSETQRNKGNFPGRFSGRQFSNSRSEMNVSTLELGDSALYLCASSAQKQGRSGELFFGEGSRLTVL.